The 14 T cell receptor beta chains below all came from one sample that was sequenced in a study of T cell repertoires in cytomegalovirus infection. TCRdb independently ran MiXCR on the reads; one entry per CDR3 protein. Here the sample spans 350,000 to 450,000 distinct CDR3 sequences, 15% to 20% being singletons. The sequencing sample was made of PBMCs. The receptors here all came from a human donor in good health (CMV status not recorded). Some clones in this sample may be carry-over from other donors' samples.

This clonotype was observed many times. The rearrangement links TRBV10-3 to TRBJ2-1; a possible D gene is TRBD1 (5 bases). CDR3 length: 15 residues. V lost 4 bases to trimming and J lost 4 bases, with 14 bases between them. Germline values: CDR1 ENHRY, CDR2 SYGVKD. The CDR3 nucleotides are TGTGCCATCAGTGGAAAGACAGCCTTATACAATGAGCAGTTCTTC. Encoded protein: CAISGKTALYNEQFF.

Many counts were recorded for this clonotype. V usage is TRBV7-2 and J usage is TRBJ1-4; the match to TRBD1 covers 7 bases. The CDR3 loop spans 14 amino acids. CDR1 is SGHTA and CDR2 is FQGNSA in the germline V gene. V gave up 1 base and J gave up 7 bases; unmatched junction bases: 3. The CDR3 here is CASSLDRGSEKLFF. In DNA, the CDR3 is TGTGCCAGCAGCTTAGACAGGGGTAGTGAAAAACTGTTTTTT. The entire variable domain, with the rest obtained from reference TRBV7-2 and TRBJ1-4, is as follows: GAGVSQSPSNKVTEKGKDVELRCDPISGHTALYWYRQSLGQGLEFLIYFQGNSAPDKSGLPSDRFSAERTGGSVSTLTIQRTQQEDSAVYLCASSLDRGSEKLFFGSGTQLSVL.

This clonotype showed up just a few times. The CDR3 reads CASSVFRGRGYEQYF. DNA of the CDR3: TGTGCCAGCAGTGTATTCCGTGGGAGGGGGTACGAGCAGTACTTC. The chain links TRBV2 to TRBJ2-7; weak D call: TRBD2 (7 bases). The CDR3 spans 15 residues. Germline lookup yields CDR1 SNHLY and CDR2 FYNNEI. The germline V and J ends were trimmed by 4 bases and 4 bases, with 17 bases remaining between them.

This clonotype was seen repeatedly, ten times or more. The chain carries TRBV11-2 and TRBJ2-1; D unclear. The CDR3 contains 17 residues. From germline, CDR1 is SGHAT and CDR2 FQNNGV. V lost 2 bases, J lost 2 bases, and 16 bases lay in between. In DNA, the CDR3 is TGTGCCAGCAGCTTAAGTGAAGTATTGGGAACCTACAATGAGCAGTTCTTC. Protein: CASSLSEVLGTYNEQFF.

This clonotype turned up a few times. As DNA, the CDR3 is TGTGCCACCAACAGGGAGTTACGTGGCTACACCTTC. Translation: CATNRELRGYTF. This chain joins TRBV28 and TRBJ1-2; the D gene is possibly TRBD1 (6 bases). The germline V gene encodes CDR1 MDHEN and CDR2 SYDVKM. V was pared by 10 bases and J by 7 bases, with 16 bases between. This CDR3 is built from 12 residues.

This clonotype was picked up many times. V and J are TRBV7-7 and TRBJ2-5; 11 bases align to TRBD2. The V gene end was trimmed by 5 bases and the J gene end by 4 bases; junction bases not matched to a gene: 6. This CDR3 contains 15 residues. The germline gives CDR1 SSHAT, CDR2 FNYEAQ (reference sequence). As DNA, the CDR3 is TGTGCCAGCAGCCCAAGCCTAGCGGGAGGAGAGACCCAGTACTTC. Its translation: CASSPSLAGGETQYF.

This clonotype was observed a few times. This chain connects TRBV6-2 or TRBV6-3 to TRBJ2-7, with 13 bases lining up with TRBD2. Germline-derived CDR1 and CDR2 are MNHEY and SVGEGT. This CDR3 contains 15 residues. The J segment lost 7 bases and the V segment lost 2 bases, leaving 5 bases of the junction unmatched. Here the CDR3 DNA reads TGTGCCAGCAGTTACGGACTAGCGGGAGTCAGGGAGCAGTACTTC. Translating gives CASSYGLAGVREQYF.

The chain carries TRBV6-2 or TRBV6-3 and TRBJ1-1; D gene unclear. Trimming left V 5 bases short and J 7 bases short, with 17 bases between. Germline values: CDR1 MNHEY, CDR2 SVGEGT. The CDR3 is 14 amino acids. Here the CDR3 reads CASSPDQLTDEAFF. The CDR3, as DNA: TGTGCCAGCAGTCCGGACCAATTGACGGATGAAGCTTTCTTT.

The V call is TRBV9, the J call TRBJ2-5; the match to TRBD2 covers 9 bases. The length of the CDR3 is 16 residues. Germline-derived CDR1 and CDR2 are SGDLS and YYNGEE. V shed 1 base, J shed 1 base, and the junction held 5 bases outside the gene matches. The CDR3 reads CASSVSGGPVQETQYF. The CDR3 DNA reads as TGTGCCAGCAGCGTAAGCGGGGGGCCCGTCCAAGAGACCCAGTACTTC.

The chain carries TRBV28 and TRBJ1-4, with TRBD1 as a possible D gene (6 bases). Germline CDR1 is MDHEN and CDR2 is SYDVKM. This CDR3 is 13 amino acids long. V was pared by 7 bases and J by 10 bases, with 16 bases between. For the CDR3, the DNA is TGTGCCAGCATTTCCATGACAGGCGGAAAACTGTTTTTT. This codes for CASISMTGGKLFF.

V usage is TRBV6-1 and J usage is TRBJ1-1; D may be TRBD1 (5 bases). This CDR3 region has 14 residues. Trimming left V 3 bases short and J 1 base short, with 9 bases between. The germline CDR1 and CDR2 sequences are MNHNS and SASEGT. The CDR3 sequence is CASSELGGNTEAFF. In DNA form, the CDR3 reads TGTGCCAGCAGTGAGTTGGGGGGGAACACTGAAGCTTTCTTT.

This chain links TRBV9 with TRBJ1-5, with 7 bases fitting TRBD1. The germline CDR1 and CDR2 sequences are SGDLS and YYNGEE. This CDR3 has 14 residues. V was clipped by 3 bases and J by 4 bases; unmatched bases: 4. In DNA form, the CDR3 reads TGTGCCAGCAGCGCGACAGGGTTAAATCAGCCCCAGCATTTT. Its translation is CASSATGLNQPQHF.

This clonotype was detected only once. In DNA form, the CDR3 reads TGCAGTGCTAGAGGGGTCACAGGGACGAGCTCCTACAATGAGCAGTTCTTC. Protein: CSARGVTGTSSYNEQFF. This chain connects TRBV20-1 to TRBJ2-1; weak D call: TRBD1 (6 bases). The CDR3 has 17 amino acids. The germline gives CDR1 DFQATT, CDR2 SNEGSKA (reference sequence). Trimming cost V 1 base and J 0 bases, with 16 bases left between them.

There are many counts of this clonotype. This chain connects TRBV7-8 to TRBJ1-1, with TRBD1 matching 10 bases. From germline, CDR1 is SGHVS and CDR2 FQNEAQ. With 4 bases clipped from V and 4 bases from J, the junction kept 6 bases outside the gene matches. CDR3 length: 15 residues. CDR3 protein: CASSSGQGVPTEAFF. In nucleotides, the CDR3 is TGTGCCAGCAGCTCCGGACAGGGGGTTCCCACTGAAGCTTTCTTT.